The rows below give T cell receptor beta chains drawn from one sample of a study of T-cell memory formation after mild COVID-19. TCRdb used MiXCR to reprocess the 5' RACE reads, holding one entry per CDR3 protein. The sample holds 250,000 to 350,000 distinct CDR3 sequences, under 20% seen once. Sequenced sample: PBMCs or a T cell subset sorted from them (not recorded which). All receptors derive from a man in his late teens or twenties who had mild COVID-19 (a few samples of this study predate the infection). Cell type and time point are not known. Both conserved end residues are part of each CDR3. D genes are given only for firm matches. Clone size is shown for a subset of rows, as once, few, many or a class of expanded clone.

d_gene: NA; abundance: many; v_gene: TRBV5-1; j_gene: TRBJ1-2; CDR3nt: TGCGCCAGCAGGCCTCTGGACAGCTATGGCTACACCTTC; CDR3aa: CASRPLDSYGYTF
d_gene: TRBD2; abundance: few; v_gene: TRBV12-3/TRBV12-4; j_gene: TRBJ2-1; CDR3nt: TGTGCCAGCAGGTCCGGGGGGTCGGATGAGCAGTTCTTC; CDR3aa: CASRSGGSDEQFF
d_gene: NA; abundance: NA; v_gene: TRBV6-5; j_gene: TRBJ1-2; CDR3nt: TGTGCCAGCACCTTTACCGCTCGATCGCAATTACGAGGCTACACCTTC; CDR3aa: CASTFTARSQLRGYTF
d_gene: NA; abundance: NA; v_gene: TRBV7-6; j_gene: TRBJ2-7; CDR3nt: TGTGCCAGCAGCTTATCTTCCGGGAACACCTACGAGCAGTACTTC; CDR3aa: CASSLSSGNTYEQYF
d_gene: NA; abundance: NA; v_gene: TRBV7-8; j_gene: TRBJ1-5; CDR3nt: TGTGCCCCCCCGTCGACAGGCCACAATCAGCCCCAGCATTTT; CDR3aa: CAPPSTGHNQPQHF
d_gene: NA; abundance: NA; v_gene: TRBV19; j_gene: TRBJ2-1; CDR3nt: TGTGCCAGTAGTATCGTGGATGAGCAGTTCTTC; CDR3aa: CASSIVDEQFF
d_gene: NA; abundance: few; v_gene: TRBV10-3; j_gene: TRBJ1-2; CDR3nt: TGTGCCATCAGTTGGGGTTTAGTTCGAAACTATGGCTACACCTTC; CDR3aa: CAISWGLVRNYGYTF
d_gene: NA; abundance: few; v_gene: TRBV20-1; j_gene: TRBJ2-5; CDR3nt: TGCAGTGCTAGATCAGCTAGTCCAGAGACCCAGTACTTC; CDR3aa: CSARSASPETQYF
d_gene: NA; abundance: NA; v_gene: TRBV14; j_gene: TRBJ1-1; CDR3nt: TGTGCCAGCAGCCAAGACACAGGTTTACGAGGGGCTTTCTTT; CDR3aa: CASSQDTGLRGAFF
d_gene: NA; abundance: NA; v_gene: TRBV2; j_gene: TRBJ1-6; CDR3nt: TGTGCCAGCAGTGATACGAATTCACCCCTCCACTTT; CDR3aa: CASSDTNSPLHF
d_gene: NA; abundance: many; v_gene: TRBV7-2; j_gene: TRBJ1-4; CDR3nt: TGTGCCAGCAGCCCACAGCCGGCTAATGAAAAACTGTTTTTT; CDR3aa: CASSPQPANEKLFF
d_gene: NA; abundance: few; v_gene: TRBV20-1; j_gene: TRBJ2-4; CDR3nt: TGCAGTGCCGCCGCCCAGGATGCCAAAAACATTCAGTACTTC; CDR3aa: CSAAAQDAKNIQYF
d_gene: TRBD2; abundance: NA; v_gene: TRBV29-1; j_gene: TRBJ2-3; CDR3nt: TGCAGCGTCGGACTAGGGAGCGCCACAGATACGCAGTATTTT; CDR3aa: CSVGLGSATDTQYF
d_gene: TRBD1; abundance: few; v_gene: TRBV12-3/TRBV12-4; j_gene: TRBJ1-2; CDR3nt: TGTGCCAGCAGTTGGCGTACAGGGGGTGGCTACACCTTC; CDR3aa: CASSWRTGGGYTF
d_gene: TRBD1; abundance: NA; v_gene: TRBV5-6; j_gene: TRBJ1-5; CDR3nt: TGTGCCAGCAGCTCCGGACAGGGTTACCATAGCAATCAGCCCCAGCATTTT; CDR3aa: CASSSGQGYHSNQPQHF
d_gene: NA; abundance: NA; v_gene: TRBV20-1; j_gene: TRBJ2-5; CDR3nt: TGCAGTGCTAGGGATGGTAGCGCCGAGACCCAGTACTTC; CDR3aa: CSARDGSAETQYF
d_gene: TRBD1; abundance: NA; v_gene: TRBV15; j_gene: TRBJ2-3; CDR3nt: TGTGCCACCAGCAGGCGCCGACAGGGGGTTGGCACAGATACGCAGTATTTT; CDR3aa: CATSRRRQGVGTDTQYF
d_gene: NA; abundance: once; v_gene: TRBV7-2; j_gene: TRBJ2-7; CDR3nt: TGTGCCAGCAGCTCCAACTCGGGGGCAGGCATTAACGAGCAGTACTTC; CDR3aa: CASSSNSGAGINEQYF
d_gene: TRBD1; abundance: NA; v_gene: TRBV11-2; j_gene: TRBJ2-6; CDR3nt: TGTGCCAGCAGACTGCGACAGGGTGGGGCCAACGTCCTGACTTTC; CDR3aa: CASRLRQGGANVLTF
d_gene: NA; abundance: few; v_gene: TRBV15; j_gene: TRBJ2-7; CDR3nt: TGTGCCACCAGCAGAGCCGGGGTTGGCGAGCAGTACTTC; CDR3aa: CATSRAGVGEQYF
d_gene: NA; abundance: NA; v_gene: TRBV7-9; j_gene: TRBJ2-2; CDR3nt: TGTGCCAGCAGCCCCAGGGCGTTCACGAACACCGGGGAGCTGTTTTTT; CDR3aa: CASSPRAFTNTGELFF
d_gene: NA; abundance: NA; v_gene: TRBV3-1; j_gene: TRBJ2-6; CDR3nt: TGTGCCAGCAGCCAAGAATTCTCTGGGGCCAACGTCCTGACTTTC; CDR3aa: CASSQEFSGANVLTF
d_gene: TRBD1; abundance: few; v_gene: TRBV24-1; j_gene: TRBJ2-5; CDR3nt: TGTGCCACCAGTGATCCCGGGACAGGGGGCCGTGAGACCCAGTACTTC; CDR3aa: CATSDPGTGGRETQYF
d_gene: NA; abundance: few; v_gene: TRBV7-3; j_gene: TRBJ2-2; CDR3nt: TGTGCCAGCAGCAAGGACCAGGGGTTCGGGGAGCTGTTTTTT; CDR3aa: CASSKDQGFGELFF
d_gene: NA; abundance: NA; v_gene: TRBV7-9; j_gene: TRBJ2-2; CDR3nt: TGTGCCAGCAGCTTATCGAACACCGGGGAGCTGTTTTTT; CDR3aa: CASSLSNTGELFF
d_gene: TRBD2; abundance: few; v_gene: TRBV7-3; j_gene: TRBJ2-5; CDR3nt: TGTGCCAGCAGCTTCGGTAATAGCGGGCAAGAGACCCAGTACTTC; CDR3aa: CASSFGNSGQETQYF
d_gene: NA; abundance: NA; v_gene: TRBV2; j_gene: TRBJ2-7; CDR3nt: TGTGCCAGCAGTGAAGAGGGGCTCATTGGCTCCTACGAGCAGTACTTC; CDR3aa: CASSEEGLIGSYEQYF
d_gene: TRBD2; abundance: few; v_gene: TRBV25-1; j_gene: TRBJ2-3; CDR3nt: TGTCCCAGCAGTGACCCTGGGACTAGCGGGGCGGATACGCAGTATTTT; CDR3aa: CPSSDPGTSGADTQYF
d_gene: TRBD1; abundance: NA; v_gene: TRBV7-2; j_gene: TRBJ1-2; CDR3nt: TGTGCCAGCAGCTTTGGACAGGGGGCGTATGGCTACACCTTC; CDR3aa: CASSFGQGAYGYTF
d_gene: TRBD2; abundance: NA; v_gene: TRBV7-2; j_gene: TRBJ2-3; CDR3nt: TGTGCCAGCAGCTTAGTCCCTAGCGGGGGTCAGAATACGCAGTATTTT; CDR3aa: CASSLVPSGGQNTQYF
d_gene: TRBD1; abundance: NA; v_gene: TRBV10-3; j_gene: TRBJ1-6; CDR3nt: TGTGCCATCAGTGAGTCGGCAGGGACAGTCTATAATTCACCCCTCCACTTT; CDR3aa: CAISESAGTVYNSPLHF
d_gene: NA; abundance: NA; v_gene: TRBV4-2; j_gene: TRBJ2-5; CDR3nt: TGTGCCAGCAGCCAAGATCCGGCTCCCCCAACCCAAGAGACCCAGTACTTC; CDR3aa: CASSQDPAPPTQETQYF
d_gene: TRBD1; abundance: NA; v_gene: TRBV9; j_gene: TRBJ1-2; CDR3nt: TGTGCCAGCAGCGTAGGGTACGGAGGGCAGGGGGCTGGCTACACCTTC; CDR3aa: CASSVGYGGQGAGYTF
d_gene: NA; abundance: few; v_gene: TRBV20-1; j_gene: TRBJ2-1; CDR3nt: TGCAGTGCTAGGCCCTACAATGAGCAGTTCTTC; CDR3aa: CSARPYNEQFF
d_gene: NA; abundance: few; v_gene: TRBV29-1; j_gene: TRBJ2-1; CDR3nt: TGCAGCATTCAAATCCCGAGACGCCAGTTACTCTTCAATGAGCAGTTCTTC; CDR3aa: CSIQIPRRQLLFNEQFF
d_gene: TRBD2; abundance: few; v_gene: TRBV28; j_gene: TRBJ2-5; CDR3nt: TGTGCCAGCAGCGGACTAGCGGGGGCATTCCAAGAGACCCAGTACTTC; CDR3aa: CASSGLAGAFQETQYF
d_gene: NA; abundance: few; v_gene: TRBV28; j_gene: TRBJ2-7; CDR3nt: TGTGCCAGCATCCCATCAGGGTTACCCTACGAGCAGTACTTC; CDR3aa: CASIPSGLPYEQYF
d_gene: NA; abundance: NA; v_gene: TRBV5-1; j_gene: TRBJ2-5; CDR3nt: TGCGCCAGCAGCTTCGTGGCGGGTGGACAAGAGACCCAGTACTTC; CDR3aa: CASSFVAGGQETQYF
d_gene: NA; abundance: few; v_gene: TRBV4-1; j_gene: TRBJ1-2; CDR3nt: TGCGCCAGCAGCCCGCACGGACAGTTAAACTATGGCTACACCTTC; CDR3aa: CASSPHGQLNYGYTF
d_gene: NA; abundance: few; v_gene: TRBV6-6; j_gene: TRBJ1-4; CDR3nt: TGTGCCACGCTGTGGGAAAAACTGTTTTTT; CDR3aa: CATLWEKLFF
d_gene: NA; abundance: few; v_gene: TRBV7-2; j_gene: TRBJ2-5; CDR3nt: TGTGCCAGCAGCCACACCGCGGGGAATCGAGGGGAGACCCAGTACTTC; CDR3aa: CASSHTAGNRGETQYF
d_gene: TRBD1; abundance: few; v_gene: TRBV7-3; j_gene: TRBJ1-6; CDR3nt: TGTGCCAGCAGTTCCGGGACAGCAAATTCACCCCTCCACTTT; CDR3aa: CASSSGTANSPLHF
d_gene: TRBD1; abundance: few; v_gene: TRBV9; j_gene: TRBJ1-1; CDR3nt: TGTGCCAGCAGCGCGGACAGGGACTTCTCTGAAGCTTTCTTT; CDR3aa: CASSADRDFSEAFF
d_gene: NA; abundance: many; v_gene: TRBV29-1; j_gene: TRBJ2-3; CDR3nt: TGCAGCGTTGATATGTCAGATACGCAGTATTTT; CDR3aa: CSVDMSDTQYF
d_gene: TRBD1; abundance: few; v_gene: TRBV4-3; j_gene: TRBJ1-5; CDR3nt: TGCGCCAGCAGCCAAGATTTGACAGGGGTAGGGCAGCCCCAGCATTTT; CDR3aa: CASSQDLTGVGQPQHF
d_gene: NA; abundance: many; v_gene: TRBV4-3; j_gene: TRBJ2-3; CDR3nt: TGCGCCAGCAGCCAAGACCCGGGTACGCAGTATTTT; CDR3aa: CASSQDPGTQYF
d_gene: NA; abundance: NA; v_gene: TRBV21-1; j_gene: TRBJ2-5; CDR3nt: TGTGCCAGCAGCAGATACAGGGTTGGAGAGACCCAGTACTTC; CDR3aa: CASSRYRVGETQYF
d_gene: NA; abundance: many; v_gene: TRBV12-3/TRBV12-4; j_gene: TRBJ2-5; CDR3nt: TGTGCCAGCAGTTTGGGGCTGAAGGGGACCCAGTACTTC; CDR3aa: CASSLGLKGTQYF
d_gene: TRBD2; abundance: few; v_gene: TRBV6-5; j_gene: TRBJ2-1; CDR3nt: TGTGCCAGCAGTTACGGCGGGGGCTCCTACAATGAGCAGTTCTTC; CDR3aa: CASSYGGGSYNEQFF
d_gene: NA; abundance: NA; v_gene: TRBV6-5; j_gene: TRBJ2-1; CDR3nt: TGTGCCAGCAGTTACTCGAGGCGGGGACACAATGAGCAGTTCTTC; CDR3aa: CASSYSRRGHNEQFF
d_gene: NA; abundance: NA; v_gene: TRBV23-1; j_gene: TRBJ2-7; CDR3nt: TGCGCCAGCAGTCGGAAGGGGACCGCGTATAGCTACGAGCAGTACTTC; CDR3aa: CASSRKGTAYSYEQYF
d_gene: NA; abundance: NA; v_gene: TRBV19; j_gene: TRBJ1-1; CDR3nt: TGTGCCAGTGCTAGGCCAGCCAACACTGAAGCTTTCTTT; CDR3aa: CASARPANTEAFF
d_gene: NA; abundance: NA; v_gene: TRBV7-8; j_gene: TRBJ1-1; CDR3nt: TGTGCCAGCAGCTTAGATCCCACTGAAGCTTTCTTT; CDR3aa: CASSLDPTEAFF